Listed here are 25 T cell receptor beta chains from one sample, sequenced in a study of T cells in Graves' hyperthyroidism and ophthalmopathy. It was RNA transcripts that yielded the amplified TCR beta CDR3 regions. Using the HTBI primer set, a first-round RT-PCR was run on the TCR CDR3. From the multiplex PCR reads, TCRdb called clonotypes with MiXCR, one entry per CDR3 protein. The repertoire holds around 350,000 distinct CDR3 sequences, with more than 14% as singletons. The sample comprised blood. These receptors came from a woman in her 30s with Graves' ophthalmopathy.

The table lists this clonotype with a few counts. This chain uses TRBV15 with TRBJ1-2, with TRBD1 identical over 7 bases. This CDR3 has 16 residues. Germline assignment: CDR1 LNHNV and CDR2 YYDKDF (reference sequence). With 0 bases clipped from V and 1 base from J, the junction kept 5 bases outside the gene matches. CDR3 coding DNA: TGTGCCACCAGCAGAGATGAGGGACAGCTTAACTATGGCTACACCTTC. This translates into CATSRDEGQLNYGYTF.

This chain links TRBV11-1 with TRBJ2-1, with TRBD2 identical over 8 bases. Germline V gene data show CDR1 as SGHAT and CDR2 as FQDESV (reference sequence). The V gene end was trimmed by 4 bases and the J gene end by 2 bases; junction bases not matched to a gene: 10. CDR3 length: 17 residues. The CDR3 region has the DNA TGTGCCAGCAGCTCCCCCAACGGGGGGGCCCCCTACAATGAGCAGTTCTTC. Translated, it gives CASSSPNGGAPYNEQFF.

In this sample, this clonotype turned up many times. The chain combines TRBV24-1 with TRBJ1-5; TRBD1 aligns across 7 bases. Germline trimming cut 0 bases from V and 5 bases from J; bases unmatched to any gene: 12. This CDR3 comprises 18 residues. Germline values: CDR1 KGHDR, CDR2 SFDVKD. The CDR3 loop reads CATSDLLPRDSCDQPQHF. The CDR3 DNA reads TGTGCCACCAGTGATTTGTTGCCCCGGGACAGCTGTGATCAGCCCCAGCATTTT.

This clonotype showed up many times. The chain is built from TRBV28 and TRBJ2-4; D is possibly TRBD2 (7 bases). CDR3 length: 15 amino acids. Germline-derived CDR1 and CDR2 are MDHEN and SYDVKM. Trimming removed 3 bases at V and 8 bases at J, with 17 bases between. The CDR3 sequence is CASSLGGGARDIQYF. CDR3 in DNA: TGTGCCAGCAGTTTGGGGGGGGGCGCAAGAGACATTCAGTACTTC.

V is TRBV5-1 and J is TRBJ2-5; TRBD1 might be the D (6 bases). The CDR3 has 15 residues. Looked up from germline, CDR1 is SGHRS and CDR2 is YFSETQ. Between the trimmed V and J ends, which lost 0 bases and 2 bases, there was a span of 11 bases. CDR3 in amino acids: CASSLAGTQQETQYF. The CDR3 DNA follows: TGCGCCAGCAGCTTGGCCGGGACACAGCAAGAGACCCAGTACTTC. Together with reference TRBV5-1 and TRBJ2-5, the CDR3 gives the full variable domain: KAGVTQTPRYLIKTRGQQVTLSCSPISGHRSVSWYQQTPGQGLQFLFEYFSETQRNKGNFPGRFSGRQFSNSRSEMNVSTLELGDSALYLCASSLAGTQQETQYFGPGTRLLVL.

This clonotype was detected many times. CDR3 residues: CAIGQGGQANSDTQYF. CDR3 coding DNA: TGTGCCATCGGGCAAGGGGGACAGGCGAATTCAGATACGCAGTATTTT. The genes are TRBV10-3 and TRBJ2-3; 8 bases are a match to TRBD1. This CDR3 comprises 16 residues. Germline assignment: CDR1 ENHRY and CDR2 SYGVKD. V gave up 8 bases and J gave up 4 bases; unmatched junction bases: 14.

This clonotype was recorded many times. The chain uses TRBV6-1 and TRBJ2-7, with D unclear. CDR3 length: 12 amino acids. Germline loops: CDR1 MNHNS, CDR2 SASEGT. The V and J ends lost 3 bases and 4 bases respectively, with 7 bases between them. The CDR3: CASSETIYEQYF. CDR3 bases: TGTGCCAGCAGTGAGACAATTTACGAGCAGTACTTC.

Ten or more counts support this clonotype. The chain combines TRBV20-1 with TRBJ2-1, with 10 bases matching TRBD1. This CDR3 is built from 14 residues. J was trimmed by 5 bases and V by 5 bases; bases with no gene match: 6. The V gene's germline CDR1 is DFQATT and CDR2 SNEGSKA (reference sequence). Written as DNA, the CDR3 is TGCAGTGCTTGGGACAGGGGTAGGGACAATGAGCAGTTCTTC. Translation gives CSAWDRGRDNEQFF.

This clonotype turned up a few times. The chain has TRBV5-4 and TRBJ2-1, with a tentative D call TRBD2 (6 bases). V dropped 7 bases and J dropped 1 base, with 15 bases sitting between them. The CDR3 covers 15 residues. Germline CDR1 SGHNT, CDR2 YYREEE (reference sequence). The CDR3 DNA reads TGTGCCAGCTGGGACCGGGACTCTTCCTACAATGAGCAGTTCTTC. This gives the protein CASWDRDSSYNEQFF.

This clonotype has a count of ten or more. The CDR3 sequence is CAISESPRTDTQYF. CDR3 in DNA: TGTGCCATCAGTGAGTCCCCCCGCACAGATACGCAGTATTTT. The chain combines TRBV10-3 with TRBJ2-3; no clear D. The CDR3 spans 14 residues. Trimming cost V 0 bases and J 1 base, with 5 bases left between them. Germline V gene sequence: CDR1 ENHRY, CDR2 SYGVKD.

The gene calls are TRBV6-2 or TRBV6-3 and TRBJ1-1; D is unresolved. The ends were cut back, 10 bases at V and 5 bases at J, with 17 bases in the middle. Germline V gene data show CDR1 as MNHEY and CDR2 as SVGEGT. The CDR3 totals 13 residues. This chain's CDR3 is CATFFYSRTEAFF. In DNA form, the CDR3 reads TGTGCCACCTTCTTCTATAGCCGGACTGAAGCTTTCTTT.

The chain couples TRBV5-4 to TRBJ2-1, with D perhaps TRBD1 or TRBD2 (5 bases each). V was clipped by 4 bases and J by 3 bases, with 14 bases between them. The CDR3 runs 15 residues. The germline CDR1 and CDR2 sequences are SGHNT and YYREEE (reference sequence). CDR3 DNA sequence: TGTGCCAGCAGCCTGGGACCCGAGGTCTACAATGAGCAGTTCTTC. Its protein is CASSLGPEVYNEQFF. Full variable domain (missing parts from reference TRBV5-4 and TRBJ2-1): ETGVTQSPTHLIKTRGQQVTLRCSSQSGHNTVSWYQQALGQGPQFIFQYYREEENGRGNFPPRFSGLQFPNYSSELNVNALELDDSALYLCASSLGPEVYNEQFFGPGTRLTVL.

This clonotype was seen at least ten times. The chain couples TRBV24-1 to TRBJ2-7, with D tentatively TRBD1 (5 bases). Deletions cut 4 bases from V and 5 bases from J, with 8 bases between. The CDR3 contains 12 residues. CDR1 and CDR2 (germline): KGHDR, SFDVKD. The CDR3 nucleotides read TGTGCCACCAGTGACCAGGGTAACGAGCAGTACTTC. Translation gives CATSDQGNEQYF.

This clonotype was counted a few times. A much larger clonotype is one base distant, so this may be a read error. In nucleotides, the CDR3 is TGTGCCAGCAGCCCCGGACTAGCGGGGGGTGGGCAGTACTTC. This codes for CASSPGLAGGGQYF. The rearrangement joins TRBV7-3 to TRBJ2-7; 14 bases align to TRBD2. Germline V gene sequence: CDR1 SGHTA, CDR2 FQGTGA. The V gene end was trimmed by 5 bases and the J gene end by 9 bases; junction bases not matched to a gene: 6. This CDR3 region has 14 residues.

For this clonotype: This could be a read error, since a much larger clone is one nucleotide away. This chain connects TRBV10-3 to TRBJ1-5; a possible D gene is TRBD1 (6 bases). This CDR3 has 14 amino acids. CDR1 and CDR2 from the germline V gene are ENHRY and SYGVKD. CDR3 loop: CTTADRTRDQPQHF. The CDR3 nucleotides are TGTACCACGGCCGACAGGACCAGGGATCAGCCCCAGCATTTT.

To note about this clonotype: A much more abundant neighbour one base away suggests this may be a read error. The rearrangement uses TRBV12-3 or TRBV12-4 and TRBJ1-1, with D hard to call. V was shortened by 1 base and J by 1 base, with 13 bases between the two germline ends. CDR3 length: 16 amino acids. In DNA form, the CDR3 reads TGTGCCAGCAGTTTAGGCGGGATAGGCCCGAACACTGAAGCTTTCTTT. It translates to CASSLGGIGPNTEAFF.

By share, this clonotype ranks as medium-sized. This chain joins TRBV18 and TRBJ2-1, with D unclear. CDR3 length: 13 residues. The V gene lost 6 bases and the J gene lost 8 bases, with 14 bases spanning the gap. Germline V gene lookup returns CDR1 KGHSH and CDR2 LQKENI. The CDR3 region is CASSPSALDEQFF. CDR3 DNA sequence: TGTGCCAGCTCCCCATCGGCACTCGATGAGCAGTTCTTC.

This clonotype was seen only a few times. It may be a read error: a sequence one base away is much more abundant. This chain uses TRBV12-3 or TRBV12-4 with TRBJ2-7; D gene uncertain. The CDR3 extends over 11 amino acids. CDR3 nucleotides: TGTGGCAGCAGTCCCAGACACGAGCAGTACTTC. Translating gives CGSSPRHEQYF.

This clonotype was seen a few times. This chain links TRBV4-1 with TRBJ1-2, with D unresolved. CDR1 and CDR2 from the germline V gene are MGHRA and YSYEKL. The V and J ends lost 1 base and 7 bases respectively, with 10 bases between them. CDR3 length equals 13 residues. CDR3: CASSQALASGYTF. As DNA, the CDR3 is TGCGCCAGCAGCCAAGCCCTGGCGTCTGGCTACACCTTC.

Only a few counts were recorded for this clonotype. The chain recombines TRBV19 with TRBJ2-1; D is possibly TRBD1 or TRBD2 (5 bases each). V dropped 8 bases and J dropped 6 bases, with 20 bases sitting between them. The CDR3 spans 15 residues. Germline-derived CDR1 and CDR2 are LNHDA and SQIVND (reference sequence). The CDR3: CASQTFGAGPNEQFF. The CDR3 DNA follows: TGTGCCAGTCAAACCTTCGGGGCAGGGCCCAATGAGCAGTTCTTC.

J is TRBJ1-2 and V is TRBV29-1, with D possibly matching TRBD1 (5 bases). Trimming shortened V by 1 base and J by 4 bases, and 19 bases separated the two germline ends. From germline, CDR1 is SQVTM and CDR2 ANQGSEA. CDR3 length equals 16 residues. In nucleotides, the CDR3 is TGCAGCGTTGAAGGTCCCGCAGGGTGGATACCCTATGGCTACACCTTC. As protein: CSVEGPAGWIPYGYTF.

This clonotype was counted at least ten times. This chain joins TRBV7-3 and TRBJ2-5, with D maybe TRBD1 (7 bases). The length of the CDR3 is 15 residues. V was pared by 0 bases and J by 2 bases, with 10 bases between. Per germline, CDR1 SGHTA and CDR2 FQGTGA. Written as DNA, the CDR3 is TGTGCCAGCAGCTTAACGGCGGGACAGCAAGAGACCCAGTACTTC. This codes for CASSLTAGQQETQYF.

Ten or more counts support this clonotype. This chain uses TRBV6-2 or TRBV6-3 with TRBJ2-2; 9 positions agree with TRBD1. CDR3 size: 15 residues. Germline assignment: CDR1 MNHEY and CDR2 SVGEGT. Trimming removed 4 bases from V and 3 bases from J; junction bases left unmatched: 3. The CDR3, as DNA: TGTGCCAGCAGTTTGACAGGGGGGGACACCGGGGAGCTGTTTTTT. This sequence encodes CASSLTGGDTGELFF.

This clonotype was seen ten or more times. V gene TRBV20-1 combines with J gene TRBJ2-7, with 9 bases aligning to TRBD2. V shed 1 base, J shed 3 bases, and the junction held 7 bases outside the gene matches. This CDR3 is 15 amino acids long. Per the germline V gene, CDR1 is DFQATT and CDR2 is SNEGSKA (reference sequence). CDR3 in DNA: TGCAGTGCTAGAGCGAGCGGGGGGTTTCTCTACGAGCAGTACTTC. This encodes CSARASGGFLYEQYF.

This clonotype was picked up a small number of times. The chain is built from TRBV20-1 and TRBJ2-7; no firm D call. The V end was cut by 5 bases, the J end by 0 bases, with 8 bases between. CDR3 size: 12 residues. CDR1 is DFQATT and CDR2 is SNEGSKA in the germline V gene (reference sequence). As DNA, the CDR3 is TGCAGTGCTGCGACCGTCTCCTACGAGCAGTACTTC. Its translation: CSAATVSYEQYF.